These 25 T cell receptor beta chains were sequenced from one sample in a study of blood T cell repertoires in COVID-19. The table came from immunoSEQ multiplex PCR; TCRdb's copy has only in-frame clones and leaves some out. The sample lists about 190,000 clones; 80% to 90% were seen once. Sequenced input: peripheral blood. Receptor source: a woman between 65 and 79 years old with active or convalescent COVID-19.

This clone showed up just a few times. CDR3: CASSITGGPGELFF. As DNA, the CDR3 is TGTGCCAGTAGTATTACAGGGGGACCCGGGGAGCTGTTTTTT. This rearrangement joins TRBV19 to TRBJ2-2; 8 bases are a match to TRBD1. The V gene end was trimmed by 3 bases and the J gene end by 6 bases; junction bases not matched to a gene: 3. This CDR3 has 14 residues. Germline V gene lookup returns CDR1 LNHDA and CDR2 SQIVND (reference sequence).

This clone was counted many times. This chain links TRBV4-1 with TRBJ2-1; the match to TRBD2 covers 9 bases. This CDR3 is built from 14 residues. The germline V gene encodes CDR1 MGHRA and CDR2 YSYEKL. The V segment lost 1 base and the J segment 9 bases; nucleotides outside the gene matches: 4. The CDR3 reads CASSQGLAGSEQFF. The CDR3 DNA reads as TGCGCCAGCAGCCAAGGGCTAGCGGGATCTGAGCAGTTCTTC.

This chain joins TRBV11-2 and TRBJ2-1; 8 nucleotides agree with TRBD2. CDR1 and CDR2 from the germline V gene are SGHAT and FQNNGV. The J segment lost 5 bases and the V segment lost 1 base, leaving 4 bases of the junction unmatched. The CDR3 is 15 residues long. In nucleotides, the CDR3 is TGTGCCAGCAGCTTAGGCCTAGCGGGTAACAATGAGCAGTTCTTC. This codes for CASSLGLAGNNEQFF.

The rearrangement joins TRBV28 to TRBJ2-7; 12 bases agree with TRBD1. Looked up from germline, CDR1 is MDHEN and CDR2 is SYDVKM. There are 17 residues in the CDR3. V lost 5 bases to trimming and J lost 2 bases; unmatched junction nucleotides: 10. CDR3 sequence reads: CASSGDRGPRGAYEQYF. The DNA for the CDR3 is TGTGCCAGCAGTGGGGACAGGGGGCCTAGGGGGGCCTACGAGCAGTACTTC.

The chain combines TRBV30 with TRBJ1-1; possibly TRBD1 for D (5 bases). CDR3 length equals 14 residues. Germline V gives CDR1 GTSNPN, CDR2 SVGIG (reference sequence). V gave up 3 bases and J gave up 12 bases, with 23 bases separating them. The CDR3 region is CAWRSFRGRAAPFF. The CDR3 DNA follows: TGTGCCTGGAGGAGTTTTAGAGGCAGGGCAGCTCCTTTCTTT.

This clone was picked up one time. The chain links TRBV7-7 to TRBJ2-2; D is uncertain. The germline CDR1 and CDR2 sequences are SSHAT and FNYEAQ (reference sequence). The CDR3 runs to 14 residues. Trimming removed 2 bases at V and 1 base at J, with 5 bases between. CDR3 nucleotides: TGTGCCAGCAGCTTAAAGCTGAACACCGGGGAGCTGTTTTTT. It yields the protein CASSLKLNTGELFF.

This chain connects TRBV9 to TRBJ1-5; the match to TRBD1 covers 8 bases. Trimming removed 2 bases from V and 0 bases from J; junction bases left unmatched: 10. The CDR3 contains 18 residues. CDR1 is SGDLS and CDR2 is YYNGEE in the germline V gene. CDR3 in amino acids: CASSVEAGGRYSNQPQHF. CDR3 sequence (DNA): TGTGCCAGCAGCGTTGAAGCAGGGGGCCGGTATAGCAATCAGCCCCAGCATTTT.

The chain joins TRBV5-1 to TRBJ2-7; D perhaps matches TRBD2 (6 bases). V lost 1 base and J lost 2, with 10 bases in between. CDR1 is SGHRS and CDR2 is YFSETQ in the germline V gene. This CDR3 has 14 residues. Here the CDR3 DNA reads TGCGCCAGCAGCTTGTCGGGGGTAACCTACGAGCAGTACTTC. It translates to CASSLSGVTYEQYF.

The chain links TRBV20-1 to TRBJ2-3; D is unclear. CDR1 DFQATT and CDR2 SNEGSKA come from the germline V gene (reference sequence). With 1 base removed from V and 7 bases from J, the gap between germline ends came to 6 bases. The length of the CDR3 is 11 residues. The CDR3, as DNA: TGCAGTGCTAGAGGCGCAAATACGCAGTATTTT. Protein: CSARGANTQYF.

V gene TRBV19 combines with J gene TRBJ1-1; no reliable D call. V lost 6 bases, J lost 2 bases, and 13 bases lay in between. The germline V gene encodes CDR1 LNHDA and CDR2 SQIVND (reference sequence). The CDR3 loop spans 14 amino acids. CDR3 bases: TGTGCCAGTAGATGGGGAGGGCCCAACACTGAAGCTTTCTTT. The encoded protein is CASRWGGPNTEAFF. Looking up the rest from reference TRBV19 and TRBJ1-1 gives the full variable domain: DGGITQSPKYLFRKEGQNVTLSCEQNLNHDAMYWYRQDPGQGLRLIYYSQIVNDFQKGDIAEGYSVSREKKESFPLTVTSAQKNPTAFYLCASRWGGPNTEAFFGQGTRLTVV.

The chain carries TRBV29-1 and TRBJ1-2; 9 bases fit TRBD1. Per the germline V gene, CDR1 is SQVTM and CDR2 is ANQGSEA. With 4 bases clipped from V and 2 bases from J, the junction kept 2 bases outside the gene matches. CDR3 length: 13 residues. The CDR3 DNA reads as TGCAGCGTTGGACAGGGGGGGAACTATGGCTACACCTTC. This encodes CSVGQGGNYGYTF.

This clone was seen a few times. Written as DNA, the CDR3 is TGTGCCAGCAGTTTAGGGACAGTCAATGAGCAGTTCTTC. It encodes CASSLGTVNEQFF. The chain has TRBV12-3 or TRBV12-4 and TRBJ2-1; tentative D call: TRBD1 (6 bases). CDR3 length equals 13 residues. The V gene lost 1 base and the J gene lost 6 bases, with 7 bases spanning the gap.

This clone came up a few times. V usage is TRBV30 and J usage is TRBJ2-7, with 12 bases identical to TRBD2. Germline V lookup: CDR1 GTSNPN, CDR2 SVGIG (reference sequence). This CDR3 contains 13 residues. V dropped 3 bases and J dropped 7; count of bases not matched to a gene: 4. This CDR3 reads CAWRTSGSIEQYF. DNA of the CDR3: TGTGCCTGGAGGACTAGCGGGAGTATTGAGCAGTACTTC.

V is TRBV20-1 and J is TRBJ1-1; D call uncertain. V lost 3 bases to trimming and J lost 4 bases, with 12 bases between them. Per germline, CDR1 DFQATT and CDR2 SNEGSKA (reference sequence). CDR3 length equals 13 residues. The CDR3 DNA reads TGCAGTGCTAGTCGGGGAGGTGTCACTGAAGCTTTCTTT. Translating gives CSASRGGVTEAFF.

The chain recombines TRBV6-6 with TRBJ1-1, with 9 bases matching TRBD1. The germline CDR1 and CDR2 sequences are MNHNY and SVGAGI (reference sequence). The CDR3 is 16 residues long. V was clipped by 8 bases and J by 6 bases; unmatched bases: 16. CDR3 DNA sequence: TGTGCCAGCGGTCACTCCGGGACAGGGATCTCCTCTGAAGCTTTCTTT. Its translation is CASGHSGTGISSEAFF.

CDR3 region: CASSLGTGQQETQYF. The CDR3 bases are TGTGCCAGCAGCTTGGGAACCGGACAGCAAGAGACCCAGTACTTC. This chain connects TRBV5-6 to TRBJ2-5; tentative D call: TRBD1 (6 bases). The CDR3 runs 15 residues. Germline CDR1 reads SGHDT; CDR2 reads YYEEEE. V lost 0 bases and J lost 2, with 11 bases in between.

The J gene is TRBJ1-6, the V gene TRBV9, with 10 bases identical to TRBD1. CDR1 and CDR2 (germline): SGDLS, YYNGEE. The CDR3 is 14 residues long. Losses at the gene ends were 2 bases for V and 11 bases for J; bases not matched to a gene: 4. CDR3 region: CASSVSDRGTPLHF. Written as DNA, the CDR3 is TGTGCCAGCAGCGTCTCGGACAGGGGGACACCCCTCCACTTT.

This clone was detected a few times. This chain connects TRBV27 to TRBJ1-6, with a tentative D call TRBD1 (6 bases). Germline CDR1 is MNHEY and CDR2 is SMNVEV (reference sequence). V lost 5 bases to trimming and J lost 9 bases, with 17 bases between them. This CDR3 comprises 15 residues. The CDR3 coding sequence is TGTGCCAGCAGTCTCCGGGGGGCCGGAGGTTCACCCCTCCACTTT. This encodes CASSLRGAGGSPLHF.

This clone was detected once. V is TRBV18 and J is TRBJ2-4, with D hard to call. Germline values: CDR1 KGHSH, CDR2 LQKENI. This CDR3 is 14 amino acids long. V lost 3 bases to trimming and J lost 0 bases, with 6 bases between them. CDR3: CASSPPVAKNIQYF. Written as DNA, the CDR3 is TGTGCCAGCTCACCTCCCGTAGCCAAAAACATTCAGTACTTC.

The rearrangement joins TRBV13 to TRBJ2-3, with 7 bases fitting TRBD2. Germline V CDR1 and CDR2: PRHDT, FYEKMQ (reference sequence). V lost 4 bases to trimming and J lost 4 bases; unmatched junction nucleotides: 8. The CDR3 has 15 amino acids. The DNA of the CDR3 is TGTGCCAGCAGCTATAGGACTAGTCGTCCAGATACGCAGTATTTT. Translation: CASSYRTSRPDTQYF.

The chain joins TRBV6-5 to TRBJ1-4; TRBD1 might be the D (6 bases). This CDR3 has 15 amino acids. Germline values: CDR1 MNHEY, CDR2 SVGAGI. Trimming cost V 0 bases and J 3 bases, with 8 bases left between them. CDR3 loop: CASSYSTGSNEKLFF. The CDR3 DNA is TGTGCCAGCAGTTACTCGACAGGCTCTAATGAAAAACTGTTTTTT.

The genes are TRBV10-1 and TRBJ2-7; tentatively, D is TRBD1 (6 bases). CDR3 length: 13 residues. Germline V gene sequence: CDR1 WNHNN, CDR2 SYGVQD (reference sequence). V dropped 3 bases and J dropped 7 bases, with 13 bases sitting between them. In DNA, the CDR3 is TGCGCCAGCAGTGAAAACAGGGTAGGAGAGCAGTACTTC. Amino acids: CASSENRVGEQYF.

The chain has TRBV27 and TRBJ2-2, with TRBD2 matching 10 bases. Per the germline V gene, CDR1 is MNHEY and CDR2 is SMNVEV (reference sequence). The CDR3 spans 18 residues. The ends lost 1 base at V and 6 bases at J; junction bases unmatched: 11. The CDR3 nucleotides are TGTGCCAGCAGTTTATTAGCGGGAGGCCTGGGGGCGGCCGGGGAGCTGTTTTTT. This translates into CASSLLAGGLGAAGELFF.

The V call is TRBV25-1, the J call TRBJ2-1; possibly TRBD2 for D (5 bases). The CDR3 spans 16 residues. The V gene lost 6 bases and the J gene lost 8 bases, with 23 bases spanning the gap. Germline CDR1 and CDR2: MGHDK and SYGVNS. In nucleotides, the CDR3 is TGTGCCAGCAGCGCCGAGGAGGCCAGGTTAGGCTATGAGCAGTTCTTC. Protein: CASSAEEARLGYEQFF. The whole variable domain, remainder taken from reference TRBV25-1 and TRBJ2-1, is EADIYQTPRYLVIGTGKKITLECSQTMGHDKMYWYQQDPGMELHLIHYSYGVNSTEKGDLSSESTVSRIRTEHFPLTLESARPSHTSQYLCASSAEEARLGYEQFFGPGTRLTVL.

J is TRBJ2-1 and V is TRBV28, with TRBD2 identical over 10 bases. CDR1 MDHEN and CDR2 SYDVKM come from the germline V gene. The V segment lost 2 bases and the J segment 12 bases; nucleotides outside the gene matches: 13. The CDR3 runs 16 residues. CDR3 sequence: CASSLLAGDFGRGQFF. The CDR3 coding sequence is TGTGCCAGCAGTTTACTAGCGGGAGATTTTGGCCGGGGGCAGTTCTTC.